This TCR beta chain was documented in a study of blood T cell repertoires in COVID-19. The wider study: Sites across the United States, Italy and Spain contributed samples from acute and convalescent COVID-19. The cDNA or gDNA used as material had been derived from T cells, B-cell-depleted T cells, or PBMCs.

The length of the CDR3 is 12 residues. The germline V gene has CDR1 SGDLS and CDR2 YYNGEE. About this clone itself: The junction does not match germline at one end; this may be a read error.

In Seattle, patients joined the study during active infection and were tracked longitudinally. The data were produced by immunoSEQ multiplex PCR, yet TCRdb's version contains in-frame clones alone and is incomplete. The profile shows 250,000 to 300,000 clones, about 88% of them singletons. Material for sequencing was peripheral blood. The sequence came from a woman aged 25 to 45 with COVID-19, enrolled during active disease. The chain links TRBV9 to TRBJ2-1, with D hard to call. Here the CDR3 reads CASSPSFNEQFF. The CDR3 region has the DNA TGTGCCAGCAGCCCCTCCTTCAATGAGCAGTTCTTC.